Below, one T cell receptor beta chain is given with its context. The antigen it recognizes is unknown. Per-nucleotide qualities are absent, and no much larger clonotype sits a single base away. Sequences LGHNA (CDR1) and YSLEER (CDR2) are obtained from the germline V gene. The V end gives up 2 bases and the J end 5 bases, leaving 5 bases in the junction not matched to a gene. From the cysteine up to the phenylalanine, the CDR3 has a length of 16 residues. Here the CDR3 DNA is all that survives: 48 bases in frame from base 1. This specimen comes from a study of cytomegalovirus exposure and HLA in healthy donors (dated by TCRdb to about 2017). Looking at the study overall: In an earlier analysis of 550 to 750 of the donors, less than 350 Gb of sequence data and 117 million unique TCR beta sequences from about 179 million T cells were reported. About 300 gigabases of sequencing data and 91 million or so unique TCR sequences made up an early release that covered several hundred HLA-typed donors. Of the roughly 400 genotyped donors, 80% to 90% were placed in the genetic ancestry cluster associated with self-reported Caucasian donors. The aim of the study was to test whether cataloging public T cell receptors could identify signatures of past pathogen exposure. The study profiled the T cell repertoires of under 850 subjects by immunosequencing and related them to cytomegalovirus serostatus. A separate validation cohort of approximately 120 different subjects was used in addition to the 666-subject first cohort. To predict cytomegalovirus infection status, the study brought together high-throughput TCR immunosequencing, statistical association of individual TCRs with disease status, and machine learning. A later analysis re-analyzed previously published TCR beta repertoires from roughly 600 donors and added high-resolution HLA genotyping to study TCR occurrence patterns. The later analysis used no new phenotypic data to find candidate immune exposures, relying instead on TCR beta sequences and their occurrence across donors. To decide whether each TCR beta V gene segment behaved as functional or pseudogenic, an earlier analysis of some 600 of the donors relied on high-throughput TCR beta sequencing. Alongside the repertoire data, information on donor age, sex, ethnicity and CMV serostatus was compiled. A later genetic analysis used genome-wide SNP genotypes for about 65% of the roughly 700 donors, treating that subset as a discovery cohort. Every discovery cohort repertoire had been produced on one sequencing platform. Class I and class II HLA loci were covered by the typing at four-digit resolution. Typing coverage varied by locus: roughly 620-640 donors for A, B, C, DRB1 and DQB1; 500 to 550 for DQA1; 600 to 610 for DPA1; about 450 for DPB1. Because of strong linkage in the cohort, roughly five DR-DQ haplotypes were treated as single units for association and clustering. On average, 235,054 unique TCR beta nucleotide sequences were sequenced per donor among some 430 genotyped donors of the cohort, with about 17% of those sequences being non-productive. General conclusions and limits of the study: A later genetic analysis associated a missense DCLRE1C variant with V-gene and J-gene trimming of TCR beta chains, and an independent cohort replicated the association. A total of some 180 TCR beta chains were listed by the study as associated with cytomegalovirus. Only TCR beta chains were sequenced in this cohort, and the absence of alpha or paired-chain data limited detectable features. Three of the identified cytomegalovirus-associated TCR beta chains were confirmed in vitro to be specific for cytomegalovirus antigens. Because counts were too low, approximately 18 rarely observed V segments, including chromosome 9 orphons, were excluded from the earlier analysis of some 590 of the donors. In both the original and validation cohorts, the classifier was reported to diagnose cytomegalovirus status with high specificity and sensitivity. In a later analysis, the rate of TCR association differed among HLA loci, with DRB1 alleles having the most associated TCRs and HLA-C alleles having the fewest. When HLA alleles, especially DR and DQ, strongly co-occurred, TCR associations were difficult to assign to individual alleles. A further reported finding was that TCR beta sequences accurately predicted the HLA-A and HLA-B alleles for most subjects in the first cohort. According to the authors, the approach could potentially be generalized to other disease states and immunological phenotypes. Sequencing depth was assumed to be roughly uniform across donors in the presence/absence analyses, though that assumption may not hold. According to a later genetic analysis, donors in an Asian-associated ancestry cluster had fewer N-insertions in productive TCRs than the approximately 690-donor mean. Several of the top co-occurrence clusters appeared to be linked to parvovirus B19, influenza, CMV and Epstein-Barr virus, according to a later analysis. Most TCR sequences were observed very rarely across donors, whereas some public TCRs were present in many individuals. A group of highly shared sequence variants was considered likely to be a technical artifact of the sequencing pipeline. Linkage disequilibrium might explain the correlated functional status among segregating V segments, but an unknown experimental factor could not be ruled out. Because HLA typing was unavailable for some donors at each locus, only the typed subset was used in association tests. Specific HLA alleles were associated with 15,000 to 20,000 TCR beta sequences at a false discovery rate of 0.05 in a later analysis. In a later analysis, HLA-associated TCR beta chains were found to be more clonally expanded and to have lower generation probabilities than equally common non-associated chains. In an earlier analysis of approximately 590 of the donors, most TCR beta V segments were observed in productive rearrangements about 90% or about 30% of the time, broadly matching IMGT annotations. According to a later analysis, most CMV-associated TCR beta chains appeared to be HLA-restricted, and the HLA associations seemed to be driven largely by CMV exposure. Some IMGT-functional V segments, including TRBV6-2 and TRBV6-3, could not be distinguished by the 87-base-pair reads and were therefore excluded. Immune exposure information for the cohort was limited to CMV serostatus.

In total, approximately 610 healthy bone marrow donors made up the cohort. All cohort members were sampled while nominally healthy, although unrecorded immune exposures were likely present. The donor was CMV seropositive and belonged to the group of 270 or so seropositive cohort members. Each donor provided a peripheral blood sample, and peripheral blood mononuclear cells were used for TCR beta sequencing. Genomic DNA extraction from the blood cell samples was performed with the Qiagen DNeasy Blood Extraction Kit. The library relied on the immunoSEQ multiplex PCR assay. A mixture of 60 forward primers for TCR Vbeta segments and 13 reverse primers for TCR Jbeta segments was used in the multiplex PCR. The CDR3 region of rearranged TCR beta genes was amplified from genomic DNA by a multiplex PCR assay. The Illumina HiSeq System was used to sequence the amplified TCR beta libraries as 87-base-pair reads. The paper's processing steps were these. Across the 600 to 700 repertoires, a later analysis counted tens of millions of unique TCR beta chains, approximately 12 million of which were shared by at least two donors. Raw reads were error-corrected and collapsed into unique sequences with a nearest-neighbor algorithm that merged closely related sequences to remove PCR and sequencing errors. Alignment of CDR3 sequences to IMGT reference sequences was used to assign V, D and J gene segments. For a sequence to be retained, a match of at least six nucleotides was required to both a V gene segment and a J gene segment. Rearrangements were classified as productive when the CDR3 lacked stop codons and remained in frame with V and J, and all other rearrangements were classified as non-productive. CDR3 was defined by IMGT convention, running from the second conserved V-encoded cysteine to the conserved J-encoded phenylalanine. The earlier analysis of about 610 of the donors excluded any sequence lacking an unambiguous match to a single V gene segment. In an earlier analysis of around 590 of the donors, a V segment was called functional when productive rearrangements were above 56.7%, and segregating when the standard deviation between donors exceeded 5%. A statistical classification framework was developed to diagnose cytomegalovirus status using the catalog of TCR beta chain sequences. In a later analysis, TCR nucleotide sequences were compared against IMGT/GENE-DB human TR gene sequences so that V and J genes could be assigned. The TCRdist pipeline was used in a later analysis to assign CDR3 sequences and most-parsimonious VDJ recombination scenarios. In a later analysis, each TCR beta chain was defined by its CDR3 amino acid sequence together with its V-gene family, and reads lacking a unique V-gene family were excluded. In a later analysis, several hundred highly shared, low-generation-probability nucleotide sequences were removed to address suspected cross-contamination and a sequencing artifact. In a later analysis, a clonal expansion index was calculated for each public chain from normalized within-repertoire ranks of inferred template counts. In a later analysis, generation probabilities were computed using a VDJ recombination model fitted to out-of-frame rearrangements, and the results were checked against IGoR. In a later analysis, hypergeometric tests were used to score TCR-TCR, TCR-HLA and TCR-CMV co-occurrence, with a repertoire-size bias correction applied to TCR pairs. In a later analysis, false discovery rates were estimated by permuting HLA or CMV assignments 20 times. In a later analysis, co-occurring TCRs were grouped with DBSCAN, and TCRdist sequence similarity was added when clustering was performed within HLA-allele-positive subsets. Co-occurrence clustering excluded repertoires with fewer than 30,000 or more than 120,000 public chains, plus five with anomalous nucleotide sharing. The clones in this table, taken by TCRdb from immuneACCESS, are in-frame only. Not every clone is retained; where verified, under half of the shortfall comes from an unresolved V gene, and the cause of the rest is unknown. Clone size and V and J calls were adopted from that table, with D and trimming inferred from the DNA. The sample has 60,000 or so clones on record, around three quarters of them singletons. The ten largest account for approximately 3.3% of the sample.

Sequenced material: PBMCs. The receptor chain draws on TRBV4-3 and TRBJ2-3; a stretch of 12 junction bases matches TRBD2. This receptor was taken from a woman in her thirties or forties in good health and CMV-seropositive. The CDR3 protein: CASSQSSGGAGDTQYF. The DNA is as follows: TGCGCCAGCAGCCAATCTAGCGGGGGGGCCGGAGATACGCAGTATTTT.